The present T cell receptor (beta chain) was sequenced within a study of cytomegalovirus exposure and HLA in healthy donors (dated 2017 in TCRdb). Notes on the research overall: According to an earlier analysis of several hundred of the donors, about 180 million T cells yielded 95 million to 140 million unique TCR beta sequences and less than 300 Gb of sequence data. About 300 gigabases of sequencing data and approximately 85 million unique TCR sequences were included in an early release covering around 600 HLA-typed donors. The genetic ancestry cluster associated with self-reported Caucasian donors included 80% to 90% of the approximately 410 genotyped donors. The aim of the study was to test whether cataloging public T cell receptors could identify signatures of past pathogen exposure. Using immunosequencing, the study profiled T cell repertoires from around 680 subjects and related those repertoires to cytomegalovirus serostatus. Along with the approximately 620-subject first cohort, a separate validation cohort of over a hundred different subjects was used. To predict cytomegalovirus infection status, the study combined high-throughput TCR immunosequencing, statistical association of individual TCRs with disease status, and machine learning. In a later analysis, previously published TCR beta repertoires from 550 to 750 donors were re-analyzed and high-resolution HLA genotyping was added so that TCR occurrence patterns could be studied. Rather than using new phenotypic data, the later analysis identified candidate immune exposures from TCR beta sequences and from how often those sequences occurred across donors. An earlier analysis of nearly 600 of the donors applied high-throughput TCR beta sequencing to assess whether each TCR beta V gene segment acted as functional or pseudogenic. Donor age, sex, ethnicity and CMV serostatus were collected together with the repertoire data. Genome-wide SNP genotypes for about 55% of the roughly 670 donors were used in a later genetic analysis, which treated that subset as a discovery cohort. Every discovery cohort repertoire had been produced on one sequencing platform. Class I and class II HLA loci were covered by the typing at four-digit resolution. The number of typed donors differed by locus: about 620-640 for A, B, C, DRB1 and DQB1; 522 for DQA1; roughly 600 for DPA1; and about 450 for DPB1. Four or five DR-DQ haplotypes were handled as single units for association and clustering, since linkage in the cohort was strong. Among about 400 genotyped donors of the cohort, an average of around 250,000 unique TCR beta nucleotide sequences was sequenced per donor, of which about 18% were non-productive. On the study overall, not on this receptor specifically: The study listed 150 to 200 TCR beta chains as associated with cytomegalovirus. Correlated functional status among segregating V segments might reflect linkage disequilibrium, but an unknown experimental factor could not be ruled out. A further reported finding was that TCR beta sequences accurately predicted the HLA-A and HLA-B alleles for most subjects in the first cohort. Assigning TCR associations to individual alleles was difficult when HLA alleles, especially DR and DQ, strongly co-occurred. V-gene and J-gene trimming of TCR beta chains was associated with a missense DCLRE1C variant in a later genetic analysis, and the association was replicated in an independent cohort. The presence/absence analyses assumed that sequencing depth was roughly uniform across donors, and that assumption may not be true. Because counts were too low, around 18 rarely observed V segments, including chromosome 9 orphons, were left out of the earlier analysis of approximately 580 of the donors. Most TCR sequences were seen in very few donors, while some public TCRs were found in many individuals. Because HLA typing was unavailable for some donors at each locus, only the typed subset was used in association tests. In vitro tests confirmed that a few of the cytomegalovirus-associated TCR beta chains recognize cytomegalovirus antigens. According to a later analysis, most CMV-associated TCR beta chains appeared to be HLA-restricted, and the HLA associations seemed to be driven largely by CMV exposure. Some IMGT-functional V segments, including TRBV6-2 and TRBV6-3, could not be distinguished by the 87-base-pair reads and were therefore excluded. Compared with the approximately 600-donor mean, donors in an Asian-associated ancestry cluster had fewer N-insertions in productive TCRs, according to a later genetic analysis. In a later analysis, 16,951 TCR beta sequences were associated with specific HLA alleles at a false discovery rate of 0.05. Immune exposure information for the cohort was limited to CMV serostatus. In a later analysis, several top co-occurrence clusters were reported to appear linked to parvovirus B19, influenza, CMV and Epstein-Barr virus. In this cohort, only TCR beta chains were sequenced, and detectable features were limited by the absence of alpha or paired-chain data. Broadly in line with IMGT annotations, most TCR beta V segments showed up in productive rearrangements about 87% or about 30% of the time in an earlier analysis of 450 to 600 of the donors. Compared with equally common non-associated chains, HLA-associated TCR beta chains in a later analysis were more clonally expanded and had lower generation probabilities. According to a later analysis, TCR association rates differed among HLA loci, with DRB1 alleles showing the most associated TCRs and HLA-C alleles showing the fewest. According to the authors, the approach could potentially be generalized to other disease states and immunological phenotypes. The classifier was reported to diagnose cytomegalovirus status with high specificity and sensitivity in both the original cohort and the validation cohort. A group of highly shared sequence variants was considered likely to be a technical artifact of the sequencing pipeline.

The cohort was made up of approximately 670 healthy bone marrow donors. At the time of sampling, every cohort member was nominally healthy, though immune exposures that went unrecorded were likely present. The donor was CMV seropositive and was included in the group of approximately 310 seropositive cohort members. Each donor provided a peripheral blood sample, and peripheral blood mononuclear cells were used for TCR beta sequencing. Genomic DNA extraction from the blood cell samples was performed with the Qiagen DNeasy Blood Extraction Kit. Library construction relied on the immunoSEQ multiplex PCR assay. A mixture of 60 forward primers for TCR Vbeta segments and 13 reverse primers for TCR Jbeta segments was used in the multiplex PCR. The CDR3 region of rearranged TCR beta genes was amplified from genomic DNA with a multiplex PCR assay. The amplified TCR beta libraries were sequenced on the Illumina HiSeq System as 87-base-pair reads. As for how the authors treated the data: Across the 640 or so repertoires, a later analysis counted 78 million or so unique TCR beta chains, 9 million to 14 million of which were shared by at least two donors. Raw reads were error-corrected and collapsed into unique sequences with a nearest-neighbor algorithm that merged closely related sequences to remove PCR and sequencing errors. Alignment of CDR3 sequences to IMGT reference sequences was used to assign V, D and J gene segments. For a sequence to be retained, a match of at least six nucleotides was required to both a V gene segment and a J gene segment. A rearrangement counted as productive if the CDR3 had no stop codons and remained in frame with V and J, and every other rearrangement counted as non-productive. Following IMGT convention, CDR3 was defined as the stretch from the second conserved V-encoded cysteine to the conserved J-encoded phenylalanine. The earlier analysis of about 570 of the donors excluded any sequence lacking an unambiguous match to a single V gene segment. In an earlier analysis of approximately 610 of the donors, V segments were called functional above 56.7% productive rearrangements and were called segregating when the between-donor standard deviation exceeded 5%. A statistical classification framework was developed to diagnose cytomegalovirus status using the catalog of TCR beta chain sequences. In a later analysis, TCR nucleotide sequences were compared against IMGT/GENE-DB human TR gene sequences so that V and J genes could be assigned. Using the TCRdist pipeline, a later analysis assigned CDR3 sequences along with most-parsimonious VDJ recombination scenarios. In a later analysis, each TCR beta chain was defined by its CDR3 amino acid sequence together with its V-gene family, and reads without a unique V-gene family were excluded. In a later analysis, 500 to 650 highly shared, low-generation-probability nucleotide sequences were removed to address suspected cross-contamination and a sequencing artifact. A later analysis calculated a clonal expansion index for each public chain from normalized within-repertoire ranks of inferred template counts. Generation probabilities in a later analysis came from a VDJ recombination model fitted to out-of-frame rearrangements, and those results were checked against IGoR. In a later analysis, TCR-TCR, TCR-HLA and TCR-CMV co-occurrence was scored with hypergeometric tests, and a repertoire-size bias correction was applied to TCR pairs. False discovery rates were estimated in a later analysis by permuting HLA or CMV assignments 20 times. In a later analysis, co-occurring TCRs were grouped using DBSCAN, and TCRdist sequence similarity was added for clustering within HLA-allele-positive subsets. Repertoires with fewer than 30,000 or more than 120,000 public chains were left out of co-occurrence clustering, as were several repertoires with anomalous nucleotide sharing. In its TCRdb copy, this immuneACCESS table keeps in-frame sequences only and misses some clones. Where compared with another copy, unresolved V genes explain less than half of these, and the others have no known cause. From that table come the V and J calls and clone size; the DNA was used to work out D and trimming. The sample records under 150,000 clones, about 79% of which are singletons. Of the sample, approximately 2% falls within the top ten clones.

Relative to germline, V is missing 6 bases and J is missing 2 bases, with 22 bases of the junction outside any gene match. From its cysteine to its phenylalanine, the CDR3 spans 20 amino acids. Only CDR3 DNA remains: 60 bases, in frame from the first base. The germline V gene provides CDR1 MRHNA and CDR2 SNTAGT. In its sample, this clone was seen a few times. The antigen this receptor binds is unknown. Base qualities are missing; no much larger clone stands one base away. The V and J genes are TRBV6-4 and TRBJ2-5; 9 of the junction bases match TRBD2. This sequence was found in a female donor in good health and CMV-seropositive. The specimen was PBMCs. The base sequence is TGTGCCAGCAGGTGTAGCGGGAGTATAATAAGGTCGGGCCCTCAAGAGACCCAGTACTTC. It encodes CASRCSGSIIRSGPQETQYF.